The present T cell receptor (beta chain) was sequenced within a study of monozygotic twins with inflammatory bowel disease. Study findings and constraints: Especially with disease activity, IBD patients shared fewer clonotypes with others than healthy twins did. The results supported no single strong signal or clonotype associated with IBD.

Germline V gene sequence: CDR1 KGHSH, CDR2 LQKENI. The CDR3 consists of 15 residues. TCRdb reprocessed the 5' RACE reads, keeping one entry per CDR3 protein, no DNA. The sample's table shows roughly 300,000 distinct CDR3 sequences. Regarding this clonotype: Antigen unknown.

This TCR was recovered from a human donor with ulcerative colitis or Crohn's disease, or a healthy co-twin of an affected twin (not recorded which). The rearrangement uses TRBV18 and TRBJ2-7; the D gene TCRdb calls, TRBD1, cannot be checked with no DNA. The sample comprised blood. The CDR3 region is CASSPREKEGEEQYF.